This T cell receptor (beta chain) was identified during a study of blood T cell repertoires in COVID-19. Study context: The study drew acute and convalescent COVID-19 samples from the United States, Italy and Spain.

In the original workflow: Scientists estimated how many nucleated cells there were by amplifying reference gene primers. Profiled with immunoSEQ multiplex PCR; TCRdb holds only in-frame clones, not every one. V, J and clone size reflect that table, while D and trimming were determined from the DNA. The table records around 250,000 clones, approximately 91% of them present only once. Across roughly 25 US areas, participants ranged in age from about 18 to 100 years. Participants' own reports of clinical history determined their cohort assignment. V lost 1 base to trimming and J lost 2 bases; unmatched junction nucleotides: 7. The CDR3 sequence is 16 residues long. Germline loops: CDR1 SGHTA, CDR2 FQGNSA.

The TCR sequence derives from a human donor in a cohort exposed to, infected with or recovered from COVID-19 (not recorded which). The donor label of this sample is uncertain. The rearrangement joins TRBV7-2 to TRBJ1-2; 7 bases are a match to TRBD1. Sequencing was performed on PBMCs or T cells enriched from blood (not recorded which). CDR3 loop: CASSLGVGQANYGYTF. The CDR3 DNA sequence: TGTGCCAGCAGCTTAGGGGTCGGACAGGCAAACTATGGCTACACCTTC.